The table lists the clone carrying this T cell receptor beta chain with a few counts. Its antigen is currently unknown. The V segment lost 2 bases and the J segment 2 bases; nucleotides outside the gene matches: 7. The CDR3 length is 17 residues. Germline assignment: CDR1 SGHAT and CDR2 FQNNGV. All of the isolated RNA was reverse transcribed, so expressed TCRB transcripts were sequenced. Only in-frame clones appear in the TCRdb table, and some are missing; sequencing was by immunoSEQ multiplex PCR. The data contain 150,000 to 200,000 clones, around 8% of them singletons. The data were obtained in a study of beta chain features in type 1 diabetes. Study-wide results and limits: There were fewer insertions and more deletions at the VDJ junctions of type 1 diabetes patients. Significant though moderate, a shortening of TCRB CDR3s appeared in all four CD4+ subsets of Type 1 diabetes patients.

Donors underwent one heparinised blood draw, 100 to 150 mL on average. The genes are TRBV11-2 and TRBJ1-2, with 11 bases aligning to TRBD1. The sequenced material came from central memory CD4+ T cells from blood. The sequence derives from a woman in her late teens or twenties with type 1 diabetes. The CDR3 DNA is TGTGCCAGCAGCTTATTCGCGGGACAGGGGGGGAACTATGGCTACACCTTC. Protein sequence: CASSLFAGQGGNYGYTF.